The sequence of this T cell receptor (beta chain) was determined in a study of shared clonotypes between healthy human individuals. Overall study results and limits: There were few donors, and this limited the genetic and exposure-history diversity represented. The naive CD4 repertoires of several donors were compared, and approximately 5.3% of clonotypes were shared.

The naive CD8 subset, CD45RO-negative cells positively selected for CCR7, excluded terminally differentiated effector memory CD45RA+ cells. Every immunoSEQ plate was one replicate of a subset's evenly spread DNA. TCRdb's table, derived via immunoSEQ multiplex PCR, lists solely in-frame clones and lacks some. The data contain around 2.1 million clones, about 93% of them singletons. In regard to this clone: What it binds is not known.

Sequenced input: naive CD8+ T cells from PBMCs. This receptor was obtained from a man aged 18 to 30 in good health. Some clones in this sample may be carry-over from other donors' samples.

This CDR3 reads CASSLGWFEQYF. The CDR3 coding sequence is TGTGCCAGCAGCTTAGGGTGGTTCGAGCAGTACTTC. V and J are TRBV7-9 and TRBJ2-7; D gene ambiguous. Trimming took 1 base from V and 6 from J, leaving 7 bases between them. CDR3 length: 12 residues. CDR1 and CDR2 (germline): SEHNR, FQNEAQ (reference sequence).